This TCR beta chain was recorded in a study of T cell responses to AZD1222 COVID-19 vaccine (dated by TCRdb to the early 2020s). With regard to the full study: AZD1222 recipients whose second dose came at about 4 weeks and those whose second dose came at about 12 weeks were combined into one group, since spike-specific TCR depth and breadth did not differ between the two schedules. A total of more than 230 trial participants underwent TCR sequencing, of whom 207 had received two doses of AZD1222 and about 25 had received two doses of the MenACWY control vaccine. Trial participants were enrolled into age subgroups of 18-55, 56-69 and 70-plus years, which contained roughly 140, 27 and 60 TCR-sequenced participants, respectively.

Inclusive of the bounding cysteine and phenylalanine, the CDR3 is 13 residues long. Only the CDR3 region is kept as DNA, spanning 39 bases read in frame from base 1. The germline V gene (reference sequence) specifies LNHDA as CDR1 and SQIVND as CDR2. V is clipped by 4 bases and J by 16 bases, and the sequence between their germline boundaries is 20 bases long. This specimen's time point label, interpreted: baseline before first vaccination. The vaccinee samples were drawn from two UK trials, COV001 and COV002, one of which was a single-blind randomized controlled phase 2/3 trial testing AZD1222 (ChAdOx1 nCoV-19) in healthy adults. Trial participant PBMC samples were collected at day 0 and day 28 after the second dose for TCRbeta chain sequencing. This clone was recorded only once. The specificity of this receptor is unknown. Per-base quality was not reported, and no clone a single base away is much larger than it.

The CDR3 regions of human TCRbeta chains were subjected to immunosequencing. The authors processed their data as follows. TCRs in the repertoires were compared against a reference library of SARS-CoV-2-specific TCRs that had been generated with the MIRA antigen-specificity platform. Breadth was defined as the fraction of unique TCRs that were SARS-CoV-2-associated, and depth was defined as the fraction of total T cells that were SARS-CoV-2-associated. Each spike-specific TCR was assigned to its reactive spike region and to a CD4 or CD8 class using the MIRA data. Log10-transformed breadth and depth values were compared by one-way ANOVA with Sidak's multiple comparisons tests. The immuneACCESS repertoire file appears here via TCRdb, limited to in-frame rearrangements. These files lack a portion of the clones; in checked studies, under half of the deficit traces to unresolved V genes, and the cause of the others is not known. V, J and clone size reflect that table, while D and trimming were determined from the DNA. The sample table contains fewer than 150,000 clones; only one count was recorded for 93% of them. 0.91% of the sample is taken by the ten largest.

General findings and caveats noted by the study authors: Conclusions about previously exposed vaccinees are limited, since just a handful of AZD1222 recipients were seropositive for SARS-CoV-2 at baseline. The 56-69-year group was small, and its depth increase did not reach significance, likely because of low power. Epitopes outside the regions mutated in the B.1.351 and B.1.1.7 variants were reportedly recognized by nearly half of the unique spike-specific TCRs. No day 14 peak-response samples were available, so repertoires were characterized only after the peak T cell response. After two AZD1222 doses, spike-specific TCR breadth and depth were significantly higher than at day 0 and than in MenACWY recipients. Participants were mostly white British and included more females than males, and it was suggested by the authors that clonal diversity may have been underestimated. Vaccine-associated CD4 TCRs spanned the whole spike protein, with dominant responses in regions 160-218 and 743-854.

This TCR derives from an adult in good health. The sequencing here drew on peripheral blood, taken on day 0 of AZD1222 vaccination. The chain is made from TRBV19 and TRBJ1-5, with no D gene named confidently. Here is the DNA: TGTGCCAGTAGTAGGGAACCAAGGTCCCGGAGCCATTTT. Translated, this gives CASSREPRSRSHF.